Listed below are T cell receptor beta chains from one sample, sequenced in a study of cytomegalovirus exposure and HLA in healthy donors. Repertoires were generated with immunoSEQ multiplex PCR, while TCRdb's copy carries only in-frame clones and drops some. The table records about 130,000 clones, about 96% of them present only once. Sequenced sample: PBMCs. The source is a man between 18 and 35 years old in good health and CMV-seronegative. CDR3s include the opening cysteine and the closing phenylalanine or tryptophan. Fields, in order: V gene, clone size, D gene, J gene, CDR3 DNA, CDR3 protein. The D gene is left open where the match is weak. Size tells how often a clone was seen (once, few, many) or the class of an expanded clone, and some rows leave it out.

V gene: TRBV28
clone size: -
D gene: TRBD2
J gene: TRBJ2-2
CDR3 DNA: TGTGCCAGCAGTTCACCTCAGTGGGGAAGCGGGAGTGTCAACACCGGGGAGCTGTTTTTT
CDR3 protein: CASSSPQWGSGSVNTGELFF

V gene: TRBV2
clone size: -
D gene: TRBD2
J gene: TRBJ2-2
CDR3 DNA: TGTGCCAGCAGTGAAGGCGGGGGACTAGCGGGTGGCGGGGAGCTGTTTTTT
CDR3 protein: CASSEGGGLAGGGELFF

V gene: TRBV25-1
clone size: once
D gene: -
J gene: TRBJ2-2
CDR3 DNA: TGTGCCAGCTCAGTACAGTTGGGGAACACCGGGGAGCTGTTTTTT
CDR3 protein: CASSVQLGNTGELFF

V gene: TRBV28
clone size: few
D gene: TRBD2
J gene: TRBJ2-7
CDR3 DNA: TGTGCCAGCAGTTTCCAGGGGACTAGCGAGGGGTGGGAGCAGTACTTC
CDR3 protein: CASSFQGTSEGWEQYF

V gene: TRBV30
clone size: -
D gene: TRBD2
J gene: TRBJ2-5
CDR3 DNA: TGTGCCTCCACCGGGACTACCAAAGAGACCCAGTACTTC
CDR3 protein: CASTGTTKETQYF

V gene: TRBV10-3
clone size: -
D gene: TRBD2
J gene: TRBJ2-7
CDR3 DNA: TGTGCCATCGGGACTAGCGGGAGCGTTCCCTACGAGCAGTACTTC
CDR3 protein: CAIGTSGSVPYEQYF

V gene: TRBV10-3
clone size: -
D gene: -
J gene: TRBJ2-1
CDR3 DNA: TGTGCCATCAGTGACCGGACAGACTACTCCTACAATGAGCAGTTCTTC
CDR3 protein: CAISDRTDYSYNEQFF

V gene: TRBV4-3
clone size: once
D gene: -
J gene: TRBJ2-7
CDR3 DNA: TGCGCCAGCAGCCAAGAGACACAAGCCTACGAGCAGTACTTC
CDR3 protein: CASSQETQAYEQYF

V gene: TRBV9
clone size: -
D gene: TRBD2
J gene: TRBJ2-1
CDR3 DNA: TGTGCCAGCAGCGGGGGGACTAGCGGGAATGAGCAGTTCTTC
CDR3 protein: CASSGGTSGNEQFF

V gene: TRBV5-6
clone size: -
D gene: -
J gene: TRBJ1-5
CDR3 DNA: TGTGCCAGCAGCCTCAACAGGGACGCGAGAAATCAGCCCCAGCATTTT
CDR3 protein: CASSLNRDARNQPQHF

V gene: TRBV9
clone size: -
D gene: -
J gene: TRBJ2-5
CDR3 DNA: TGTGCCAGCAGCGTCTACGGGACTCAAGGGGAGACCCAGTACTTC
CDR3 protein: CASSVYGTQGETQYF

V gene: TRBV4-3
clone size: once
D gene: TRBD2
J gene: TRBJ2-1
CDR3 DNA: TGCGCCAGCAGCCAAGATTACGGGCTAGCGGCTCAATACAATGAGCAGTTCTTC
CDR3 protein: CASSQDYGLAAQYNEQFF

V gene: TRBV30
clone size: -
D gene: -
J gene: TRBJ1-4
CDR3 DNA: TGTGCCTGGAGTGGACAGCTTGGGGAAAAACTGTTTTTT
CDR3 protein: CAWSGQLGEKLFF

V gene: TRBV30
clone size: -
D gene: TRBD1
J gene: TRBJ1-2
CDR3 DNA: TGTGCCTGGAGTGTACTGGGACAGGGGGGAAGTGGCTACACCTTC
CDR3 protein: CAWSVLGQGGSGYTF

V gene: TRBV10-2
clone size: -
D gene: -
J gene: TRBJ2-7
CDR3 DNA: TGCGCCAGCAGTGAGCTACAGGAGACCTACGAGCAGTACTTC
CDR3 protein: CASSELQETYEQYF

V gene: TRBV4-3
clone size: -
D gene: TRBD2
J gene: TRBJ2-2
CDR3 DNA: TGCGCCAGCAGGCTACAGACCAGCGGGACTTACGGGGAGCTGTTTTTT
CDR3 protein: CASRLQTSGTYGELFF

V gene: TRBV12-5
clone size: -
D gene: -
J gene: TRBJ2-5
CDR3 DNA: TGTGCTAGTGGTTATCGGCGGGGCCGGCAAGAGACCCAGTACTTC
CDR3 protein: CASGYRRGRQETQYF

V gene: TRBV7-2
clone size: -
D gene: -
J gene: TRBJ2-2
CDR3 DNA: TGTGCCAGCATCCCTCAACAGGGTATGGCCGGGGAGCTGTTTTTT
CDR3 protein: CASIPQQGMAGELFF

V gene: TRBV4-1
clone size: once
D gene: TRBD2
J gene: TRBJ2-7
CDR3 DNA: TGCGCCAGCAGCCAAGTACCTAGCGGGAGGTCGCCCTACGAGCAGTACTTC
CDR3 protein: CASSQVPSGRSPYEQYF

V gene: TRBV20-1
clone size: -
D gene: -
J gene: TRBJ2-7
CDR3 DNA: TGCAGTGCTAGACAGATCAGCGAGCAGTACTTC
CDR3 protein: CSARQISEQYF

V gene: TRBV4-3
clone size: -
D gene: -
J gene: TRBJ1-1
CDR3 DNA: TGCGCCAGCAGCCATCACCGCCTAGATATGAACACTGAAGCTTTCTTT
CDR3 protein: CASSHHRLDMNTEAFF

V gene: TRBV19
clone size: -
D gene: -
J gene: TRBJ2-7
CDR3 DNA: TGTGCCAGTAGTGTGACAGTTGGCCTTGTCGAGCAGTACTTC
CDR3 protein: CASSVTVGLVEQYF

V gene: TRBV7-2
clone size: -
D gene: -
J gene: TRBJ1-3
CDR3 DNA: TGTGCCAGCAGCTTAGGTACAGCCTCTGGAAACACCATATATTTT
CDR3 protein: CASSLGTASGNTIYF

V gene: TRBV10-2
clone size: -
D gene: -
J gene: TRBJ2-5
CDR3 DNA: TGCGCCAGCGGGGGGACTTTAGAGGAGACCCAGTACTTC
CDR3 protein: CASGGTLEETQYF

V gene: TRBV4-3
clone size: -
D gene: -
J gene: TRBJ2-1
CDR3 DNA: TGCGCCAGCAGCCTCCGGGTTAGCGGAGTTTACAATGAGCAGTTCTTC
CDR3 protein: CASSLRVSGVYNEQFF

V gene: TRBV30
clone size: -
D gene: -
J gene: TRBJ1-2
CDR3 DNA: TGTGCCTGGACCCCGGGTTTGAGCTACACCTTC
CDR3 protein: CAWTPGLSYTF

V gene: TRBV9
clone size: -
D gene: TRBD2
J gene: TRBJ2-3
CDR3 DNA: TGTGCCAGCAGTGTTGGGACTAGCGGGAGGGCAGATACGCAGTATTTT
CDR3 protein: CASSVGTSGRADTQYF

V gene: TRBV5-4
clone size: -
D gene: TRBD1
J gene: TRBJ1-1
CDR3 DNA: TGTGCCAGCAGCTTACAGACAGGGGCGAACACTGAAGCTTTCTTT
CDR3 protein: CASSLQTGANTEAFF

V gene: TRBV11-3
clone size: once
D gene: -
J gene: TRBJ2-7
CDR3 DNA: TGTGCCAGCAGCGGGGGACTTATCGACGAGCAGTACTTC
CDR3 protein: CASSGGLIDEQYF

V gene: TRBV6-1
clone size: -
D gene: TRBD1
J gene: TRBJ1-5
CDR3 DNA: TGTGCCCCCGACAGGGACAGGGGTCTCCAGCCCCAGCATTTT
CDR3 protein: CAPDRDRGLQPQHF

V gene: TRBV5-6
clone size: -
D gene: -
J gene: TRBJ1-1
CDR3 DNA: TGTGCCAGCAGCTTGGAACAGTACACTGAAGCTTTCTTT
CDR3 protein: CASSLEQYTEAFF

V gene: TRBV27
clone size: -
D gene: TRBD1
J gene: TRBJ1-1
CDR3 DNA: TGTGCCAGCAGTTTAATCCCAGGGGGCGCGGAGACTGAAGCTTTCTTT
CDR3 protein: CASSLIPGGAETEAFF

V gene: TRBV10-3
clone size: -
D gene: -
J gene: TRBJ1-1
CDR3 DNA: TGTGCCATCAGTGTGGCGGGGACCACTGAAGCTTTCTTT
CDR3 protein: CAISVAGTTEAFF

V gene: TRBV4-3
clone size: -
D gene: -
J gene: TRBJ2-6
CDR3 DNA: TGCGCCAGCAGCCAAGCTTCCCATTTAGGAGGAAACGTCCTGACTTTC
CDR3 protein: CASSQASHLGGNVLTF

V gene: TRBV2
clone size: once
D gene: TRBD2
J gene: TRBJ2-4
CDR3 DNA: TGTGCCAGCAGTTACCTTAGGGGACTAGCGGGAGAGACTATAGGCGCCAAAAACATTCAGTACTTC
CDR3 protein: CASSYLRGLAGETIGAKNIQYF

V gene: TRBV11-3
clone size: -
D gene: TRBD1
J gene: TRBJ2-7
CDR3 DNA: TGTGCCAGCAGCCATCCGGGACAGGGGGCCGAGCAGTACTTC
CDR3 protein: CASSHPGQGAEQYF

V gene: TRBV27
clone size: -
D gene: TRBD2
J gene: TRBJ2-5
CDR3 DNA: TGTGCCAGCAGCCACTTGCGACTAGCGGGAGTCGGGTTCAAGGAGACCCAGTACTTC
CDR3 protein: CASSHLRLAGVGFKETQYF

V gene: TRBV11-3
clone size: -
D gene: -
J gene: TRBJ2-1
CDR3 DNA: TGTGCCAGCAGCCCATTATACGTAAAAGGGGGGGACTCCTACAATGAGCAGTTCTTC
CDR3 protein: CASSPLYVKGGDSYNEQFF

V gene: TRBV9
clone size: -
D gene: TRBD1
J gene: TRBJ1-1
CDR3 DNA: TGTGCCAGCAGCTCCCGGGACAGGGGTGGGGTCACTGAAGCTTTCTTT
CDR3 protein: CASSSRDRGGVTEAFF

V gene: TRBV19
clone size: -
D gene: -
J gene: TRBJ1-2
CDR3 DNA: TGTGCCAGTAGTATCGGACAGCTCTATGGCTACACCTTC
CDR3 protein: CASSIGQLYGYTF

V gene: TRBV11-2
clone size: -
D gene: -
J gene: TRBJ2-7
CDR3 DNA: TGTGCCAGCAGCTCGGGAGTTAACCCCTACGAGCAGTACTTC
CDR3 protein: CASSSGVNPYEQYF

V gene: TRBV28
clone size: -
D gene: TRBD1
J gene: TRBJ2-5
CDR3 DNA: TGTGCCAGCAGGACAGGGGGCTGGGAGACCCAGTACTTC
CDR3 protein: CASRTGGWETQYF

V gene: TRBV28
clone size: -
D gene: -
J gene: TRBJ1-1
CDR3 DNA: TGTGCCAGCAGTTTATGGGGCAGGTCGAACACTGAAGCTTTCTTT
CDR3 protein: CASSLWGRSNTEAFF

V gene: TRBV5-1
clone size: -
D gene: -
J gene: TRBJ2-1
CDR3 DNA: TGCGCCAGCAGCTCGTTAGCGGACTTGGGAGGCAATGAGCAGTTCTTC
CDR3 protein: CASSSLADLGGNEQFF

V gene: TRBV7-9
clone size: -
D gene: TRBD1
J gene: TRBJ1-5
CDR3 DNA: TGTGCCAGCAGCTTAGGGGACAGGTCCTCCAATCAGCCCCAGCATTTT
CDR3 protein: CASSLGDRSSNQPQHF

V gene: TRBV19
clone size: -
D gene: -
J gene: TRBJ1-2
CDR3 DNA: TGTGCCAGTAGTATAGACTCGGACAGCTATGGCTACACCTTC
CDR3 protein: CASSIDSDSYGYTF

V gene: TRBV5-5
clone size: -
D gene: TRBD2
J gene: TRBJ2-2
CDR3 DNA: TGTGCCAGCAGCTTCCTAGCGGCACCAACCGGGGAGCTGTTTTTT
CDR3 protein: CASSFLAAPTGELFF

V gene: TRBV11-3
clone size: -
D gene: -
J gene: TRBJ2-2
CDR3 DNA: TGTGCCAGCAGCTTATCTTCGACCGGGGAGCTGTTTTTT
CDR3 protein: CASSLSSTGELFF

V gene: TRBV28
clone size: once
D gene: TRBD2
J gene: TRBJ2-7
CDR3 DNA: TGTGCCAGCAAACGGGAGGGCATCAACGAGCAGTACTTC
CDR3 protein: CASKREGINEQYF

V gene: TRBV27
clone size: -
D gene: TRBD1
J gene: TRBJ2-1
CDR3 DNA: TGTGCCAGCAGTTATTCCCGGGACAGGGTGGGATATGAGCAGTTCTTC
CDR3 protein: CASSYSRDRVGYEQFF

V gene: TRBV28
clone size: -
D gene: TRBD1
J gene: TRBJ1-1
CDR3 DNA: TGTGCCAGCAGTTCAGGAGGGACAGCCGGGTACACTGAAGCTTTCTTT
CDR3 protein: CASSSGGTAGYTEAFF

V gene: TRBV18
clone size: -
D gene: TRBD2
J gene: TRBJ2-7
CDR3 DNA: TGTGCCAGCTCACGGGCGGGAGGGCCCGACGAGCAGTACTTC
CDR3 protein: CASSRAGGPDEQYF

V gene: TRBV19
clone size: -
D gene: TRBD2
J gene: TRBJ2-7
CDR3 DNA: TGTGCCAGTAGTATCACGGGGGGGACCTACGAGCAGTACTTC
CDR3 protein: CASSITGGTYEQYF

V gene: TRBV15
clone size: -
D gene: -
J gene: TRBJ2-2
CDR3 DNA: TGTGCCACCAGCCCCGACCCAAGCGGAACGAACACCGGGGAGCTGTTTTTT
CDR3 protein: CATSPDPSGTNTGELFF

V gene: TRBV7-8
clone size: -
D gene: TRBD1
J gene: TRBJ2-7
CDR3 DNA: TGTGCCAGCAGCAAGGACAGGGGATCCGCCGTTCGAGAGCAGTACTTC
CDR3 protein: CASSKDRGSAVREQYF

V gene: TRBV19
clone size: -
D gene: TRBD1
J gene: TRBJ2-7
CDR3 DNA: TGTGCCAGTAGTCCCAGGGGGCTAGGCTCGGACGAGCAGTACTTC
CDR3 protein: CASSPRGLGSDEQYF

V gene: TRBV7-2
clone size: -
D gene: TRBD1
J gene: TRBJ2-7
CDR3 DNA: TGTGCCAGCAGCTTCACCGGGACAGGGTTCTCCTACGAGCAGTACTTC
CDR3 protein: CASSFTGTGFSYEQYF

V gene: TRBV5-8
clone size: -
D gene: TRBD2
J gene: TRBJ2-7
CDR3 DNA: TGTGCCAGCAGCTCAATAAGGCTAGCGGAGCGAATCTACGAGCAGTACTTC
CDR3 protein: CASSSIRLAERIYEQYF

V gene: TRBV7-9
clone size: -
D gene: -
J gene: TRBJ2-1
CDR3 DNA: TGTGCCAGCAGCTTATTACCCAGTCCGCCAATCAATGAGCAGTTCTTC
CDR3 protein: CASSLLPSPPINEQFF